The clone carrying this T cell receptor (beta chain) occurred a few times. Its antigen is undetermined. TCRdb passed the 5' RACE reads through MiXCR, listing each CDR3 protein once. Among nearly 300,000 distinct CDR3 sequences, 8.7% were seen once, and the ten largest hold approximately 3.5%. The sample comes from a study of T cells after yellow fever vaccination. Overall study context: Libraries from low-cell-number fractions were prepared with the SMART-Seq v4 Ultra Low Input RNA kit. Notes on the study in general: FACS-sorted repertoires could contain abundant clonotypes contaminating from the bulk population. Though it reached lower strength, the secondary response hit its peak faster, day 5 versus 15.

The germline gives CDR1 LGHNA, CDR2 YNFKEQ. The CDR3 consists of 15 residues. Trimming cost V 0 bases and J 7 bases, with 16 bases left between them. The sequence was collected from a man aged 18 to 30 who received the YFV17D yellow fever vaccine. Sequences were derived from CD4+ T cells sorted from PBMCs, sampled 5 days after the yellow fever booster vaccination. This chain connects TRBV4-2 to TRBJ2-7; TRBD1 or TRBD2 may be the D gene (5 bases each). CDR3 sequence (DNA): TGTGCCAGCAGCCAAGATTCGCAGGGATCGGGGGAGCAGTACTTC. Encoded protein: CASSQDSQGSGEQYF.